This TCR beta chain was documented in a study of immune characterization of retroperitoneal liposarcoma (dated by TCRdb to between 2018 and 2020). The CDR3 goes from the cysteine to the phenylalanine over 14 residues. The CDR3 DNA has 42 bases and is translated from base 1. Between the V and J ends, shortened by 0 bases and 1 base respectively, the junction contains 7 bases. Based on the germline V gene, the CDR1 and CDR2 sequences are SGHTA and FQGNSA. Library construction relied on PCR. The sequencer was a NextSeq 500. Using fastp trimming at Q25 and MiXCR clonotype assembly, TCRdb reanalyzed the public sequencing data and kept in-frame beta chains. Entries that share a CDR3 protein sequence are merged under the most common genes and DNA. The sample data list 9,500 to 13,000 distinct CDR3 sequences, and around a quarter of these were observed just once. The ten biggest clones cover around 9.3% of the sample.

By how much of the sample it makes up, this clonotype is large (0.1 to 1%). No cognate antigen has been identified for it. No clone much larger than this one lies a single base away; base qualities are absent. The chain links TRBV7-2 with TRBJ2-7; the D gene identity is not certain. The sequenced material came from tumor tissue. The clonotype originates from a female donor with retroperitoneal liposarcoma. In nucleotides, the sequence is TGTGCCAGCAGCTTAGCGAGAGCGTCCTACGAGCAGTACTTC. This yields the protein CASSLARASYEQYF.